This TCR beta chain appears in the sequencing data of a study of blood T cells in healthy people across ages. This clonotype was counted many times. Its antigen is not known. The authors ran a second PCR of about 6 to 11 cycles using a sample-barcoded 5' primer and a J-beta primer mix. TCRdb independently ran MiXCR on the 5' RACE reads; one entry per CDR3 protein. In the table there are some 790,000 distinct CDR3 sequences, more than 25% of which are singletons. Findings and caveats of the study: Getting older went along with TCR beta diversity per million T cells dropping roughly linearly.

This clonotype was sampled from a woman of 80 years or more in good health. Sequences were obtained from blood.

In DNA, the CDR3 is TGCGCCAGCAGCCACGACGTCGGTCTGTCCTACAATGAGCAGTTCTTC. It encodes CASSHDVGLSYNEQFF. The gene calls are TRBV4-3 and TRBJ2-1, with no clear D. This CDR3 is built from 16 residues. The germline gives CDR1 LGHNA, CDR2 YSLEER. Deletions cut 3 bases from V and 1 base from J, with 13 bases between.